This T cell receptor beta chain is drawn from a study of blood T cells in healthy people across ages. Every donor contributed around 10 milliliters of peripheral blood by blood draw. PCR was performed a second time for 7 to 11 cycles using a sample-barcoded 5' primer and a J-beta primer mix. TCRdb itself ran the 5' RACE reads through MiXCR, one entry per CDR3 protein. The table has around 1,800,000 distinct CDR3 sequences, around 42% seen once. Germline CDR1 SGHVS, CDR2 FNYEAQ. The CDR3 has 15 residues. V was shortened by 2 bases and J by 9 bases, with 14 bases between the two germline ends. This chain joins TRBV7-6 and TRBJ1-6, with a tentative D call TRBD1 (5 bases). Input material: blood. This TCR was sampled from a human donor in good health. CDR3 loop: CASSLFGTRVSPLHF. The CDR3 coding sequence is TGTGCCAGCAGCTTATTCGGGACGAGGGTTTCACCCCTCCACTTT.